Listed here is a single T cell receptor beta chain. Its matching antigen is unknown. Patients sequenced had flow cytometry evidence of CD8+CD57+ cell expansion. With no exception, the patients had severe acquired aplastic anemia. The CDR3 runs 15 residues. The germline gives CDR1 SNHLY, CDR2 FYNNEI. The V and J ends lost 11 bases and 7 bases, in that order; junction bases with no gene match: 18. The data are from a study of CD8+CD57+ T cells in acquired aplastic anemia. Study overall: Mean yield of DNA from sorted CD4+ and CD8+ cells was about 3.2 ug. Study findings and constraints: Overlapping CD8+ CDR3 repertoires of patients and controls contained twenty-nine shared sequences.

Template material for TCR beta VDJ and CDR3 profiling consisted of genomic DNA. TCRdb re-derived calls from the reads in MiXCR, one entry per CDR3 protein. There are about 160,000 distinct CDR3 sequences in the sample; less than 50% occur only once, and roughly 30% lies in the top ten. V is TRBV2 and J is TRBJ1-2, with TRBD1 matching 8 bases. The sequenced material came from sorted CD4+, CD8+, or CD8+CD57+ T cells (not recorded which) from PBMCs. The clonotype comes from a human donor with aplastic anemia. The DNA for the CDR3 is TGTGCCGGCAAACTTCAGGGGACAGGAGGAAGTGGCTACACCTTC. Amino acids: CAGKLQGTGGSGYTF. The full variable domain, its missing parts supplied by reference TRBV2 and TRBJ1-2, is EPEVTQTPSHQVTQMGQEVILRCVPISNHLYFYWYRQILGQKVEFLVSFYNNEISEKSEIFDDQFSVERPDGSNFTLKIRSTKLEDSAMYFCAGKLQGTGGSGYTFGSGTRLTVV.